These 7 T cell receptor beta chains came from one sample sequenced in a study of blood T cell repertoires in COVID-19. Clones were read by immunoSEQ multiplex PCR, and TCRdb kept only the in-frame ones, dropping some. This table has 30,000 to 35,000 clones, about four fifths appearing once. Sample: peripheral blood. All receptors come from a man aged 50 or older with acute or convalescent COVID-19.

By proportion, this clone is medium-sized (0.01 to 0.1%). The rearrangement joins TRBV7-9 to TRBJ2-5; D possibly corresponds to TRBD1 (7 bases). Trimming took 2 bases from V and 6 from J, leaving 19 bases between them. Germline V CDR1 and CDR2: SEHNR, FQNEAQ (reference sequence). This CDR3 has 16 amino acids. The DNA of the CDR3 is TGTGCCAGCAGCTTAACCTCCGGGGGCAGGGGGAAGACCCAGTACTTC. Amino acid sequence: CASSLTSGGRGKTQYF.

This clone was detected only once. The CDR3 loop reads CASSQVSTQGAGNTIYF. Here the CDR3 DNA reads TGCGCCAGCAGCCAAGTTAGCACACAGGGGGCGGGAAACACCATATATTTT. This chain links TRBV4-1 with TRBJ1-3; 9 bases agree with TRBD1. The CDR3 has 17 amino acids. Germline V gene data show CDR1 as MGHRA and CDR2 as YSYEKL. The trim removed 1 base at V and 4 bases at J, leaving 8 bases unmatched.

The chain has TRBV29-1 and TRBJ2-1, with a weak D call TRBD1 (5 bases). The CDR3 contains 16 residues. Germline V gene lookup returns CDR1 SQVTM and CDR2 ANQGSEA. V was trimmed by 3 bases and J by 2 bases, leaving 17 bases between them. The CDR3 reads CSVEGFDSLAYNEQFF. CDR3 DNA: TGCAGCGTTGAGGGTTTTGACAGTCTTGCCTACAATGAGCAGTTCTTC.

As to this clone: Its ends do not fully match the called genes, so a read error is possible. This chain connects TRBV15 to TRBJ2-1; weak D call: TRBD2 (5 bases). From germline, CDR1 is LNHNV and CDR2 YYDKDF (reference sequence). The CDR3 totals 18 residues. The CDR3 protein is CATRRGLPELEIYNEQFF. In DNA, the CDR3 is TGTGCCACCAGGAGAGGTCTTCCGGAACTAGAAATTTACAATGAGCAGTTCTTC. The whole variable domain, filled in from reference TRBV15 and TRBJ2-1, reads DAMVIQNPRYQVTQFGKPVTLSCSQTLNHNVMYWYQQKSSQAPKLLFHYYDKDFNNEADTPDNFQSRRPNTSFCFLDIRSPGLGDTAMYLCATRRGLPELEIYNEQFFGPGTRLTVL.

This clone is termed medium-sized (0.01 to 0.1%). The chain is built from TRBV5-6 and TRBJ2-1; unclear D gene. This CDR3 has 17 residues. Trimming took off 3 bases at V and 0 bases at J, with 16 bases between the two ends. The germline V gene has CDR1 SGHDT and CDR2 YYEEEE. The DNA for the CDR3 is TGTGCCAGCAGCTCTGGCGGTAGCTCCGACTCCTACAATGAGCAGTTCTTC. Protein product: CASSSGGSSDSYNEQFF.

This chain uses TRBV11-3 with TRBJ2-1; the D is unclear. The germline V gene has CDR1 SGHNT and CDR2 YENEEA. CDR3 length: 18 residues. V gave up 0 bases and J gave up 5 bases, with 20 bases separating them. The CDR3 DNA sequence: TGTGCCAGCAGCTTAGATCCCCCTTCAAGCGAGTCAAACAATGAGCAGTTCTTC. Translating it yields CASSLDPPSSESNNEQFF. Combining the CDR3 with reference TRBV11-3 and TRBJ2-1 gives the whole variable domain EAGVVQSPRYKIIEKKQPVAFWCNPISGHNTLYWYLQNLGQGPELLIRYENEEAVDDSQLPKDRFSAERLKGVDSTLKIQPAELGDSAVYLCASSLDPPSSESNNEQFFGPGTRLTVL.

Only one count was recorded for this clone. The CDR3 DNA reads as TGTGCCACCTCAGGACAGCGCGGCGAGCCCCAGCATTTT. Protein: CATSGQRGEPQHF. This sequence joins TRBV19 and TRBJ1-5; tentative D call: TRBD1 (6 bases). CDR1 is LNHDA, CDR2 SQIVND, per germline (reference sequence). CDR3 length: 13 residues. V was pared by 10 bases and J by 8 bases, with 18 bases between.